The clone carrying this T cell receptor (beta chain) was found once. Antigen: not known. The donors were members of the roughly 120-subject validation cohort (separate from the approximately 670-subject first cohort). Losses at the gene ends were 0 bases for V and 4 bases for J; bases not matched to a gene: 5. Germline lookup yields CDR1 SGHDN and CDR2 FVKESK. This CDR3 spans 16 amino acids. This sample was included in a study of cytomegalovirus exposure and HLA in healthy donors. Study-level points and caveats: Most TCR sequences proved rare, with some public TCRs found in many donors.

The assay was immunoSEQ multiplex PCR, and TCRdb's table has in-frame clones only and misses some. The table has about 180,000 clones, approximately 81% seen once. V and J are TRBV14 and TRBJ2-3; TRBD2 agrees at 9 bases. The sequence was obtained from a man aged 18-30 years in good health and CMV-seropositive. The sequencing sample was made of PBMCs. The CDR3 region is CASSQEPAGGPDTQYF. The DNA for the CDR3 is TGTGCCAGCAGCCAAGAACCAGCGGGGGGCCCAGATACGCAGTATTTT.